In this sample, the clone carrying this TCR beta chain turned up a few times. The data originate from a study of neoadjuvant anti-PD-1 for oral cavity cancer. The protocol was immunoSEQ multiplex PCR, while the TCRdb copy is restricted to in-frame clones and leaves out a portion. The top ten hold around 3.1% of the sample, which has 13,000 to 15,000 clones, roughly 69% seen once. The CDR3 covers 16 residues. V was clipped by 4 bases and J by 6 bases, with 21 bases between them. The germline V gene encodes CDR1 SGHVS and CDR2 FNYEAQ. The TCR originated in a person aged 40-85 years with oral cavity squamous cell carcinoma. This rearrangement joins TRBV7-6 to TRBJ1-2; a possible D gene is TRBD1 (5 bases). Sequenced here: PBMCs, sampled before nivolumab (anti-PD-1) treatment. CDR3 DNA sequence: TGTGCCAGCAGCTCGTCCCGGGGCAGTAGCCGGAATGGCTACACCTTC. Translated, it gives CASSSSRGSSRNGYTF.